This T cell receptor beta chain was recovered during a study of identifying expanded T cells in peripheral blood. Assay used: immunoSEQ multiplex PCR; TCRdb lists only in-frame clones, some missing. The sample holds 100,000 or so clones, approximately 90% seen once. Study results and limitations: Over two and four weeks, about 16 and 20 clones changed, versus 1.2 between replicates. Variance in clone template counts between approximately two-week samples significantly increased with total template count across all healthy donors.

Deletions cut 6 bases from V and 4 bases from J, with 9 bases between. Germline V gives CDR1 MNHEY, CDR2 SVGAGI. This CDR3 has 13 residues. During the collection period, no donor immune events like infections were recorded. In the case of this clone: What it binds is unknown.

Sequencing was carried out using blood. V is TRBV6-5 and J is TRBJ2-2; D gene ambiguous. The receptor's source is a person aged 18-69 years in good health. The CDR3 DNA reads TGTGCCAGCAGAGGTTTAGGCACCGGGGAGCTGTTTTTT. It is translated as CASRGLGTGELFF.